This note documents a single T cell receptor (beta chain) sequence. The clone's antigen remains unknown. Base quality data are lacking; no much larger clone is found one base away. The V end loses 2 bases and the J end loses 0 bases, and a stretch of 11 bases separates them. CDR1 and CDR2 are read off the germline V gene as KGHSH and LQKENI. From the cysteine through the phenylalanine, the CDR3 covers 17 amino acids. The entry retains the CDR3 DNA only, 51 bases that are in frame from base 1. These data come from a study of T-cell reconstitution after alpha-beta-depleted transplantation in children (dated by TCRdb to 2016 to 2017). Broadly, across the study: Using TCR repertoire profiling, the study followed T-cell immune reconstitution in a quantitative way in children after TCRalphabeta/CD19-depleted allogeneic hematopoietic cell transplantation.

The library came from PCR. The listed sequencing device is Illumina HiSeq 2500. To normalize quantification of the TCRbeta repertoire, the TCR libraries were built with molecular barcoding that relied on unique molecular identifiers. TCRdb trimmed the raw reads at Q25, called clones with MiXCR and kept productive beta chains. Each entry merges the rows of one CDR3 protein and shows their most common DNA and genes. Present in this sample are fewer than 550,000 distinct CDR3 sequences, about an eighth of which were seen just once. The ten most abundant clones make up 14% of the sample. What this sample's treatment or condition label stands for: allogeneic hematopoietic cell transplantation with graft depleted of TCRalphabeta T cells and CD19 B cells. TCRalphabeta/CD19-depleted allogeneic hematopoietic cell grafts were given to the transplant recipients, all of whom were children. Results and caveats for the whole study, not just this receptor: The apparently early alphabetaT-cell count recovery about two months after transplant was reportedly dependent on only several hundred rapidly expanded clones derived from non-depleted graft cells. The frequencies of hyperexpanded clones fell over the following months, and after one year, T-cell counts and TCRbeta diversity were mostly attributed to newly produced T cells. In some patients, the high TCRbeta diversity seen at day 60 was put down to recipient T cells and intrathymic progenitors that had survived conditioning.

This specimen consisted of PBMCs, mostly from graft donor cells, obtained 180 days after TCRalphabeta/CD19-depleted stem cell transplant. The sequence is built from TRBV18 and TRBJ2-6, with the D gene not clear enough to name. The receptor was derived from a female patient younger than 10 who had a stem cell transplant for aplastic anemia, so the T cells may come from the graft donor. DNA sequence: TGTGCCAGCTCACCAATGAACCGGTACTCTGGGGCCAACGTCCTGACTTTC. The encoded protein is CASSPMNRYSGANVLTF.